This T cell receptor beta chain was captured in a study of blood T cell repertoires in COVID-19 (dated by TCRdb to 2019 to 2021). Turning to the overall study: Collaborator samples came from the United States, Italy and Spain and covered acute and convalescent phases of COVID-19. The material from the prospective study consisted of cDNA or gDNA derived from T cells, B-cell-depleted T cells, or PBMCs. Subjects who had been exposed to COVID-19, were actively infected with it, or had recovered from it provided the deeply sampled blood TCRbeta repertoires that made up the dataset. The repertoires were released in a freely available public database meant as a resource for research on the immune response to SARS-CoV-2. The samples were drawn from two sources: the first 160 participants of the ongoing ImmuneRACE study, and 1,200 or so subjects contributed by 6 global collaborators. A de-identified subject ID, COVID-19 status, age in years and sex were almost always included in the sample metadata. Where available, HLA class I and class II types were obtained from metadata supplied by the sample provider rather than from assay-based typing. What the study reported, not specific to this receptor: Clinical and demographic metadata were provided uncurated, with the amount varying by source and participant.

TCRbeta CDR3 regions were amplified from genomic DNA by means of the immunoSEQ Assay, a bias-controlled multiplex PCR. Under the source paper's analysis protocol: The number of nucleated cells in each sample was estimated by amplification of reference gene primers within the assay. Sequence reads were collapsed and filtered to measure the absolute abundance of every unique TCRbeta CDR3 rearrangement. Productive Simpson clonality was computed per sample as the square root of Simpson's diversity index over productive rearrangements. The table was pulled from immuneACCESS by TCRdb, which kept in-frame rearrangements only. Such tables lose some clones; where checked, under half of the loss comes from unresolved V genes, and the rest has no known cause. V and J calls and clone size are given by that table; D and trimming were obtained from the DNA. This sample gives about 170,000 clones in total; around 80% of them show up just once. The top ten clonotypes cover roughly 9% of the sample.

This clone occurred once. This clone's antigen is unknown. No qualities accompany the bases; no much larger clone lies one base away. Whole blood was collected in K2EDTA tubes by collaborating institutions according to the institutions' own protocols. For TCRbeta analysis, collaborators shipped samples as frozen whole blood, isolated PBMCs, or DNA extracted from either of those sample types. The sequence was collected from a woman aged 70-85 years with acute or convalescent COVID-19. Sequenced: peripheral blood.

At the DNA level, the sequence is TGTGCCAGCAGTCAGGACTTCTCCGCCGGGGAGCTGTTTTTT. It translates as CASSQDFSAGELFF. Recombination joined TRBV28 with TRBJ2-2, with TRBD2 as a weak D call on 5 bases. Including cysteine and phenylalanine, the CDR3 has 14 amino acids. The DNA shown is the 42-base CDR3, in frame from base 1. V drops 5 bases and J drops 6 bases, leaving 13 bases in between. In the germline V gene, CDR1 corresponds to MDHEN and CDR2 to SYDVKM.